This T cell receptor beta chain was identified during a study of patients and donors after allogeneic stem cell transplantation. A few counts support this clonotype. The CDR3 runs to 16 residues. V lost 4 bases and J lost 0; bases outside the gene matches: 6. Germline V lookup: CDR1 SGHTA, CDR2 FQGNSA. TCRdb used MiXCR to reprocess the RT-PCR reads, holding one entry per CDR3 protein. The data contain about 960,000 distinct CDR3 sequences, around 17% of them singletons. This receptor was obtained from a human donor who was either an allogeneic HSCT recipient or a stem cell or donor lymphocyte infusion donor (not recorded which). It is not recorded whose cells these are; they may come from a transplant donor. The sample consisted of blood, either unsorted or a sorted T cell fraction (not recorded which). V is TRBV7-2 and J is TRBJ1-3; TRBD1 aligns across 7 bases. CDR3 amino acids: CASSWAGGTSGNTIYF. For the CDR3, the DNA is TGTGCCAGCAGCTGGGCAGGGGGAACCTCTGGAAACACCATATATTTT.